This paragraph reports one T cell receptor (beta chain). By how much of the sample it makes up, this clonotype is medium-sized (0.01 to 0.1%). Its antigen remains unidentified. No base quality information exists; no much larger clone differs at one position. The sample comes from a study of T cell repertoires in aging, cancer and after chemotherapy (dated by TCRdb to the late 2010s). Background on the whole study: Six donor age groups were covered, ranging from 30 or younger up to 70 or older, and each group contained at least three individuals. Healthy donor control TCR repertoires were recorded over several months to years and showed clear clonal overlap across re-sampling. Peripheral blood TCR beta repertoires from healthy donors and cancer patients were profiled to examine immunoaging and T cell reconstitution after chemotherapy. In total, the full dataset held 10 million or so TCR reads. Alongside some 96 healthy donors serving as a reference group, the cohort included roughly 220 cancer patients, of whom some 90 had hematological cancers and some 130 had solid cancers. The study at large found these results: In healthy donors, the decline in TCR diversity with age was mainly due to loss of richness, whereas in cancer patients loss of evenness also played a role. The authors noted that the repertoire data do not allow conclusions about immunological memory after chemotherapy. Compared with age-matched healthy donors, untreated patients with either hematological or solid cancers had significantly lower TCR diversity in the blood along with higher clonality. Median generation probability increased over the chemotherapy interval in both cancer cohorts, suggesting repertoire reconstitution through rebound thymic output.

The CDR3 measures 12 amino acids from cysteine to phenylalanine. Only the CDR3 part of the read is kept: 36 bases, read in frame from the first base. V ends up 6 bases short and J 3 bases short, with an unmatched junction base count of 4. Reading the germline V gene gives CDR1 SQVTM and CDR2 ANQGSEA. Rearranged TRB sequences spanning V, D and J segments were amplified in a multiplex touch-down PCR with a mixed TRB-A/B primer pool. Illumina adapters and sample indices were attached to the amplicons through two consecutive PCR reactions run with Phusion HS II polymerase. The amplicons were purified from gel with the NucleoSpin Gel and PCR Clean-up kit and then assessed with Qubit and an Agilent 2100 Bioanalyzer. Sequencing of the libraries was done on an Illumina MiSeq with paired-end, single-indexed 600-cycle runs. The source study handled its data this way. MiXCR versions 2.12 and 3.0.5 were used to process TRB sequences. Each unique CDR3 nucleotide sequence was counted as one clone, and only productive sequences with at least two reads were retained. Shannon diversity, evenness, clonality (one minus evenness), and alpha-parameterized diversity profiles from alpha 0 to 5 were included as repertoire metrics. The IGoR algorithm was used to compute generation probabilities of clones in paired pre- and post-chemotherapy samples. The public sequencing data were trimmed at Q25 with fastp and processed into clonotypes with MiXCR by TCRdb, which kept only in-frame beta chains. Each record represents a unique CDR3 protein, reported with the most common genes and DNA among its rows. These V and J calls derive from TCRdb rather than the authors' analysis. The sample records about 11,000 distinct CDR3 sequences, roughly a quarter of which are singletons. The top ten constitute 1.5% to 2% of the sample.

Genomic DNA extracted from peripheral blood, rather than sorted cells or RNA, was used as the source for amplification of TCR beta rearrangements. Material: blood. This clonotype was sampled from a human donor in good health. The sequence links TRBV29-1 to TRBJ1-1; 7 middle bases align to TRBD1. The nucleotides read TGCAGCGTCAGGGGGTTATACACTGAAGCTTTCTTT. The resulting protein is CSVRGLYTEAFF.